The 23 T cell receptor beta chains presented below share a single source sample, sequenced in a study of blood T cell repertoires in COVID-19. Clones were read by immunoSEQ multiplex PCR, and TCRdb kept only the in-frame ones, dropping some. The table shows approximately 300,000 clones, with approximately 81% occurring only once. Material for sequencing was PBMCs or T cells enriched from blood (not recorded which). The receptors shown here come from a woman aged 25-40 years who had been exposed to COVID-19.

The rearrangement joins TRBV3-1 (or the pseudogene TRBV3-2) to TRBJ2-2; 7 bases agree with TRBD2. V shed 1 base, J shed 7 bases, and the junction held 6 bases outside the gene matches. The CDR3 covers 15 residues. The germline V gene has CDR1 LGHDT and CDR2 YNNKEL (reference sequence). CDR3 in DNA: TGTGCCAGCAGCCAAGCGGGGGGTTTAATCGGGGAGCTGTTTTTT. Translated, it gives CASSQAGGLIGELFF.

The gene calls are TRBV28 and TRBJ1-5, with TRBD1 matching 9 bases. The germline V gene has CDR1 MDHEN and CDR2 SYDVKM. This CDR3 is built from 15 residues. V lost 6 bases to trimming and J lost 2 bases; unmatched junction nucleotides: 5. CDR3: CASRSQGAGNQPQHF. The CDR3 DNA reads TGTGCCAGCAGATCACAGGGGGCGGGCAATCAGCCCCAGCATTTT.

The V gene is TRBV28, the J gene TRBJ1-2; the D gene is possibly TRBD1 (5 bases). V dropped 4 bases and J dropped 7 bases, with 16 bases sitting between them. The CDR3 covers 14 residues. Germline-derived CDR1 and CDR2 are MDHEN and SYDVKM. Here the CDR3 reads CASSSGGDVSGYTF. The CDR3 DNA sequence: TGTGCCAGCAGTTCGGGGGGGGACGTCAGTGGCTACACCTTC.

J is TRBJ2-7 and V is TRBV28; D not resolved. Germline V gene sequence: CDR1 MDHEN, CDR2 SYDVKM. V shed 3 bases and J shed 3 bases, with 6 bases lying between them. The CDR3 totals 12 residues. DNA for the CDR3: TGTGCCAGCAGTTTCCTCAGCTACGAGCAGTACTTC. This sequence encodes CASSFLSYEQYF.

This rearrangement joins TRBV4-1 to TRBJ1-5; the D is unclear. Germline CDR1 and CDR2: MGHRA and YSYEKL. The ends were cut back, 1 base at V and 1 base at J, with 11 bases in the middle. The CDR3 is made up of 16 amino acids. As DNA, the CDR3 is TGCGCCAGCAGCCAAGGTTCAGCAGCGAGCAATCAGCCCCAGCATTTT. This gives the protein CASSQGSAASNQPQHF.

V gene TRBV7-9 combines with J gene TRBJ1-2; 10 bases agree with TRBD1. This CDR3 spans 15 amino acids. Germline V gene data show CDR1 as SEHNR and CDR2 as FQNEAQ (reference sequence). Trimming removed 1 base from V and 4 bases from J; junction bases left unmatched: 3. The CDR3 nucleotides read TGTGCCAGCAGCTTAGACTGGACAGGGGGCTATGGCTACACCTTC. This gives the protein CASSLDWTGGYGYTF.

The chain recombines TRBV6-1 with TRBJ2-7; TRBD1 agrees at 9 bases. The CDR3 spans 15 residues. The V segment lost 0 bases and the J segment 7 bases; nucleotides outside the gene matches: 7. The V gene's germline CDR1 is MNHNS and CDR2 SASEGT. CDR3 in amino acids: CASSEATGGVYEQYF. Here the CDR3 DNA reads TGTGCCAGCAGTGAAGCGACAGGGGGAGTCTATGAGCAGTACTTC.

In its sample, this clone was seen once. V usage is TRBV28 and J usage is TRBJ2-2; possibly TRBD2 for D (6 bases). Germline V gene lookup returns CDR1 MDHEN and CDR2 SYDVKM. Between the trimmed V and J ends, which lost 7 bases and 3 bases, there was a span of 15 bases. This CDR3 region has 15 residues. The CDR3 DNA follows: TGTGCCAGCAAAATATGGGACTTTCACACCGGGGAGCTGTTTTTT. This encodes CASKIWDFHTGELFF.

In DNA, the CDR3 is TGTGCCAGCAGTTTACCCGGGACTAGAGAGACCCAGTACTTC. This encodes CASSLPGTRETQYF. This chain joins TRBV28 and TRBJ2-5, with 8 positions matching TRBD2. Per the germline V gene, CDR1 is MDHEN and CDR2 is SYDVKM. V dropped 2 bases and J dropped 4; count of bases not matched to a gene: 3. The CDR3 length is 14 residues.

V and J are TRBV24-1 and TRBJ1-2; tentatively, D is TRBD1 (6 bases). This CDR3 contains 13 residues. Germline CDR1 is KGHDR and CDR2 is SFDVKD. The germline V and J ends were trimmed by 4 bases and 8 bases, with 13 bases remaining between them. CDR3 loop: CATSEGGLRGYTF. In DNA, the CDR3 is TGTGCCACCAGTGAAGGGGGTCTGCGGGGCTACACCTTC.

In this sample, this clone turned up once. The chain recombines TRBV13 with TRBJ1-2; D gene uncertain. The CDR3 extends over 14 amino acids. Germline assignment: CDR1 PRHDT and CDR2 FYEKMQ (reference sequence). The germline V and J ends were trimmed by 2 bases and 1 base, with 8 bases remaining between them. The CDR3 is CASSLLRSNYGYTF. In nucleotides, the CDR3 is TGTGCCAGCAGCTTACTAAGGAGTAACTATGGCTACACCTTC. The full variable domain, completed using reference TRBV13 and TRBJ1-2, is AAGVIQSPRHLIKEKRETATLKCYPIPRHDTVYWYQQGPGQDPQFLISFYEKMQSDKGSIPDRFSAQQFSDYHSELNMSSLELGDSALYFCASSLLRSNYGYTFGSGTRLTVV.

The genes are TRBV19 and TRBJ1-1; TRBD1 agrees at 8 bases. CDR3 length: 15 residues. Germline V gene lookup returns CDR1 LNHDA and CDR2 SQIVND (reference sequence). Unmatched junction bases numbered 11, after V lost 5 bases and J lost 6 bases. As DNA, the CDR3 is TGTGCCAGTAGTGAACCGGGACAGGCCGACCCTGAAGCTTTCTTT. Translating gives CASSEPGQADPEAFF.

V gene TRBV6-5 combines with J gene TRBJ1-2; 10 nucleotides align to TRBD1. This CDR3 has 15 amino acids. Trimming removed 10 bases from V and 7 bases from J; junction bases left unmatched: 15. Germline-derived CDR1 and CDR2 are MNHEY and SVGAGI. The CDR3, as DNA: TGTGCCACCCGACCGATGGACAGGGGGGCAGGTGGCTACACCTTC. Translated, it gives CATRPMDRGAGGYTF.

The chain employs TRBV5-1 and TRBJ2-1, with TRBD2 as a possible D gene (5 bases). Germline V gene data show CDR1 as SGHRS and CDR2 as YFSETQ. V was trimmed by 1 base and J by 9 bases, leaving 14 bases between them. The CDR3 has 14 residues. The CDR3 sequence: CASSLSPLAGEQFF. For the CDR3, the DNA is TGCGCCAGCAGCTTGAGCCCGCTCGCGGGTGAGCAGTTCTTC.

V is TRBV19 and J is TRBJ2-5; 10 nucleotides agree with TRBD2. Per the germline V gene, CDR1 is LNHDA and CDR2 is SQIVND (reference sequence). The V segment lost 6 bases and the J segment 7 bases; nucleotides outside the gene matches: 8. CDR3 length: 14 amino acids. Here the CDR3 DNA reads TGTGCCAGTAGGCCCAGCGGGGGGGCCGCGACCCAGTACTTC. Translation: CASRPSGGAATQYF.

The chain recombines TRBV27 with TRBJ2-7; 8 bases map to TRBD1. Germline loops: CDR1 MNHEY, CDR2 SMNVEV (reference sequence). V trimming: 8 bases; J trimming: 6 bases; junction bases outside the gene matches: 21. This CDR3 is built from 17 residues. DNA of the CDR3: TGTGCCAGCTACCGTATCCTCCCCCAGGGGGCGTCCGGCGAGCAGTACTTC. Its translation: CASYRILPQGASGEQYF.

The chain joins TRBV9 to TRBJ2-7; 10 nucleotides match TRBD2. V lost 0 bases to trimming and J lost 7 bases; unmatched junction nucleotides: 7. The CDR3 has 15 amino acids. Germline CDR1 and CDR2: SGDLS and YYNGEE. CDR3 loop: CASSVGLGLAREQYF. DNA of the CDR3: TGTGCCAGCAGCGTAGGTCTGGGACTAGCGAGAGAGCAGTACTTC.

V usage is TRBV19 and J usage is TRBJ1-4; D call uncertain. The V gene lost 3 bases and the J gene lost 2 bases, with 7 bases spanning the gap. CDR1 and CDR2 from the germline V gene are LNHDA and SQIVND (reference sequence). This CDR3 is 14 amino acids long. CDR3: CASSIMGTNEKLFF. The CDR3 region has the DNA TGTGCCAGTAGTATCATGGGCACTAATGAAAAACTGTTTTTT.

The CDR3 nucleotides are TGTGCCATCAGTGAGTCCCTCTCGACAGGCTTCGAGCAGTACTTC. Translating gives CAISESLSTGFEQYF. The rearrangement joins TRBV10-3 to TRBJ2-7; D may be TRBD1 (6 bases). CDR1 and CDR2 from the germline V gene are ENHRY and SYGVKD. Between the trimmed V and J ends, which lost 0 bases and 6 bases, there was a span of 15 bases. This CDR3 has 15 residues.

The chain links TRBV24-1 to TRBJ2-1; D remains unclear. With 9 bases removed from V and 5 bases from J, the gap between germline ends came to 10 bases. CDR3 length: 12 amino acids. Germline V gene lookup returns CDR1 KGHDR and CDR2 SFDVKD. CDR3 nucleotide sequence: TGTGCCACCGGAGAGGTTAACAATGAGCAGTTCTTC. This translates into CATGEVNNEQFF.

This clone showed up just once. The chain joins TRBV5-1 to TRBJ1-2; a possible D gene is TRBD1 (6 bases). The V end lost 3 bases, the J end lost 8 bases, and 20 bases lay between the germline ends. The germline CDR1 and CDR2 sequences are SGHRS and YFSETQ. The CDR3 consists of 15 residues. Here the CDR3 reads CASSSLAAGVSGYTF. CDR3 coding DNA: TGCGCCAGCAGCTCCCTCGCCGCAGGGGTATCAGGCTACACCTTC.

The chain links TRBV7-9 to TRBJ2-3; 10 positions agree with TRBD1. Trimming cost V 6 bases and J 5 bases; bases outside gene matches: 5. The CDR3 spans 14 residues. Germline CDR1 and CDR2: SEHNR and FQNEAQ (reference sequence). The CDR3 loop is CASSPGQGRDTQYF. CDR3 in DNA: TGTGCCAGCAGTCCGGGACAGGGGAGAGATACGCAGTATTTT.

The chain links TRBV28 to TRBJ1-5; a possible D gene is TRBD1 (5 bases). The ends were cut back, 1 base at V and 5 bases at J, with 12 bases in the middle. CDR3 size: 15 residues. The germline gives CDR1 MDHEN, CDR2 SYDVKM. The CDR3 spells CASSLFGGSYQPQHF. For the CDR3, the DNA is TGTGCCAGCAGTTTATTCGGGGGGAGCTATCAGCCCCAGCATTTT.